The present TCR beta chain was sequenced within a study of blood T cell repertoires in COVID-19. As for the study in general: Acute-phase and convalescent COVID-19 samples originated in the United States, Italy and Spain. Sources were T cells, B-cell-depleted T cells, or PBMCs; the material itself was cDNA or gDNA.

Trimming took off 5 bases at V and 0 bases at J, with 14 bases between the two ends. The CDR3 is 16 amino acids. Germline CDR1 SGHTA, CDR2 FQGNSA. Per the original data handling: Scientists estimated how many nucleated cells there were by amplifying reference gene primers. TCRdb's copy holds only in-frame clones and misses some; the assay was immunoSEQ multiplex PCR. Clone size and V and J calls were adopted from that table, with D and trimming inferred from the DNA. Found here are some 90,000 clones, 90% of them singletons; the top ten hold 3.5% to 5%. The chain carries TRBV7-2 and TRBJ2-1; possibly TRBD2 for D (5 bases). The clonotype originates from a woman of 80 years or more with active or convalescent COVID-19. The sequencing sample was made of peripheral blood. CDR3 sequence: CASSRNAEVSYNEQFF. CDR3 bases: TGTGCCAGCAGCCGGAATGCGGAGGTCTCCTACAATGAGCAGTTCTTC.